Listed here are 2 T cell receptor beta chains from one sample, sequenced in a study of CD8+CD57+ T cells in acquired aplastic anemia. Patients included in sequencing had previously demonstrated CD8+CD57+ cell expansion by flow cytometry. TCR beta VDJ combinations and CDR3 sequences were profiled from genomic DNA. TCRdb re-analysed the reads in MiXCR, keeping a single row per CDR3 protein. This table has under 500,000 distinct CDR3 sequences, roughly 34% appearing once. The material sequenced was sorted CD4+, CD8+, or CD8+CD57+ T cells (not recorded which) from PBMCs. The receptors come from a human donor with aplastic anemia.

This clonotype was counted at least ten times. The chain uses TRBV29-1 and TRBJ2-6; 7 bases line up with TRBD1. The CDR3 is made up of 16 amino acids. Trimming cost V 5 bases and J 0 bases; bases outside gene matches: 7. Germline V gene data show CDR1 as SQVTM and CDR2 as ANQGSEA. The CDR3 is CSVRTGFFSGANVLTF. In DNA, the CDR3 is TGCAGCGTTCGGACAGGATTCTTCTCTGGGGCCAACGTCCTGACTTTC.

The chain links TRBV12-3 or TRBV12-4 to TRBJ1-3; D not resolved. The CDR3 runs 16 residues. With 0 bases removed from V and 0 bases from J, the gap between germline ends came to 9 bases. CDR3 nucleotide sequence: TGTGCCAGCAGTTTAGCAAACAGAGTCTCTGGAAACACCATATATTTT. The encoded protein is CASSLANRVSGNTIYF.